These 26 T cell receptor beta chains came from one sample sequenced in a study of CD8 T cells in Susac syndrome. RNA totalling 0.5 to 1 ug underwent reverse transcription with random hexamers. TCRdb redid the calling of the immunoSEQ multiplex PCR reads with MiXCR, one entry per CDR3 protein. The data show hundreds of thousands of distinct CDR3 sequences, about 94% seen once. Sequences were obtained from CD4+ T cells from PBMCs. The receptors stem from a human donor with Susac syndrome.

The chain links TRBV14 to TRBJ2-7; D possibly corresponds to TRBD1 (6 bases). The germline CDR1 and CDR2 sequences are SGHDN and FVKESK. Between the trimmed V and J ends, which lost 3 bases and 2 bases, there was a span of 23 bases. This CDR3 spans 18 amino acids. The CDR3 bases are TGTGCCAGCAGCCACCAAAGGGGCAGAGGGGGACGGACCTACGAGCAGTACTTC. Its translation: CASSHQRGRGGRTYEQYF.

This chain joins TRBV4-3 and TRBJ2-1, with a weak D call TRBD2 (6 bases). Trimming took off 0 bases at V and 10 bases at J, with 13 bases between the two ends. The CDR3 spans 14 residues. The germline gives CDR1 LGHNA, CDR2 YSLEER. In DNA form, the CDR3 reads TGCGCCAGCAGCCAAGAGGCGCGGGGCGGCGAGCAGTTCTTC. Protein product: CASSQEARGGEQFF.

J is TRBJ1-1 and V is TRBV4-3; D is perhaps TRBD1 (5 bases). The CDR3 is made up of 15 amino acids. Germline CDR1 and CDR2: LGHNA and YSLEER. V shed 2 bases and J shed 1 base, with 11 bases lying between them. The CDR3 nucleotides read TGCGCCAGCAGCCAAACCAGGGTATCGAACACTGAAGCTTTCTTT. Translated: CASSQTRVSNTEAFF.

The chain recombines TRBV3-1 with TRBJ1-6; 7 nucleotides line up with TRBD1. Looked up from germline, CDR1 is LGHDT and CDR2 is YNNKEL (reference sequence). The length of the CDR3 is 14 residues. The V and J ends lost 4 bases and 10 bases, in that order; junction bases with no gene match: 7. The DNA of the CDR3 is TGTGCCAGCAGCCTGGGACAGCTTTTGTCACCCCTCCACTTT. This translates into CASSLGQLLSPLHF.

To note about this clonotype: Sequence at one end of the junction differs from germline and may be a read error. The chain combines TRBV20-1 with TRBJ1-1, with D perhaps matching TRBD1 (5 bases). The CDR3 has 13 residues. From germline, CDR1 is DFQATT and CDR2 SNEGSKA (reference sequence). The CDR3 reads CSAAGQGAMEVFF. CDR3 sequence (DNA): TGCAGTGCGGCGGGCCAAGGGGCAATGGAAGTTTTCTTT.

The genes are TRBV28 and TRBJ2-4; D remains ambiguous. The CDR3 sequence is 14 residues long. Germline loops: CDR1 MDHEN, CDR2 SYDVKM. V was shortened by 3 bases and J by 0 bases, with 6 bases between the two germline ends. DNA of the CDR3: TGTGCCAGCAGTTTCAATGAAGCCAAAAACATTCAGTACTTC. Amino acid sequence: CASSFNEAKNIQYF.

The V gene is TRBV19, the J gene TRBJ2-5; 7 bases align to TRBD1. The CDR3 has 16 residues. J lost 2 bases, V lost 2 bases, and 8 bases had no gene match. Germline-derived CDR1 and CDR2 are LNHDA and SQIVND (reference sequence). CDR3 bases: TGTGCCAGTAGTATATCCGCCGGGACAGATCAAGAGACCCAGTACTTC. It translates to CASSISAGTDQETQYF.

J is TRBJ1-1 and V is TRBV27, with D hard to call. Germline CDR1 and CDR2: MNHEY and SMNVEV (reference sequence). The CDR3 totals 14 residues. Trimming stripped 3 bases from V and 1 base from J, with 9 bases between. As DNA, the CDR3 is TGTGCCAGCAGTTTTGAATCGGGGAACACTGAAGCTTTCTTT. Protein product: CASSFESGNTEAFF.

This sequence joins TRBV6-5 and TRBJ1-1; TRBD1 aligns across 7 bases. CDR1 is MNHEY, CDR2 SVGAGI, per germline. CDR3 length equals 12 residues. Trimming took 2 bases from V and 8 from J; bases not matched to a gene: 2. DNA for the CDR3: TGTGCCAGCAGTTACGAGACAGGGGAAGCTTTCTTT. Translated: CASSYETGEAFF.

The rearrangement links TRBV30 to TRBJ2-2; 7 bases are shared with TRBD1. Trimming removed 0 bases from V and 3 bases from J; junction bases left unmatched: 4. Germline CDR1 GTSNPN, CDR2 SVGIG (reference sequence). The CDR3 has 15 amino acids. CDR3 region: CAWSVIQGYTGELFF. CDR3 DNA: TGTGCCTGGAGTGTAATACAGGGGTACACCGGGGAGCTGTTTTTT.

V and J are TRBV30 and TRBJ1-1, with D possibly being TRBD1 (6 bases). V was cut by 5 bases and J by 5 bases, with 15 bases left in between. The germline gives CDR1 GTSNPN, CDR2 SVGIG (reference sequence). The length of the CDR3 is 13 residues. In DNA, the CDR3 is TGTGCCTGGTGTCTCGAGGGGGAGACTGAAGCTTTCTTT. The encoded protein is CAWCLEGETEAFF.

The CDR3 protein is CASSFHGQDAYGYTF. For the CDR3, the DNA is TGTGCCAGCAGTTTCCACGGACAGGACGCCTATGGCTACACCTTC. The V and J genes are TRBV6-2 or TRBV6-3 and TRBJ1-2; 7 bases map to TRBD1. The CDR3 contains 15 residues. CDR1 MNHEY and CDR2 SVGEGT come from the germline V gene. V shed 4 bases and J 4 bases; nucleotides not matched to a gene: 9.

The chain joins TRBV5-1 to TRBJ2-6, with TRBD1 matching 7 bases. Per germline, CDR1 SGHRS and CDR2 YFSETQ. The ends lost 2 bases at V and 1 base at J; junction bases unmatched: 6. CDR3 length: 17 amino acids. In DNA, the CDR3 is TGCGCCAGCAGCTTTAATCCACAGGGGTCTGGGGCCAACGTCCTGACTTTC. It specifies CASSFNPQGSGANVLTF.

The chain joins TRBV19 to TRBJ1-5; D remains ambiguous. V was trimmed by 4 bases and J by 6 bases, leaving 7 bases between them. Germline lookup yields CDR1 LNHDA and CDR2 SQIVND (reference sequence). The length of the CDR3 is 12 residues. The CDR3 nucleotides are TGTGCCAGTAGTAGCGGGAGTCAGCCCCAGCATTTT. This sequence encodes CASSSGSQPQHF.

This chain connects TRBV20-1 to TRBJ1-6; 8 bases agree with TRBD1. The CDR3 is made up of 15 amino acids. Germline V gene sequence: CDR1 DFQATT, CDR2 SNEGSKA (reference sequence). V shed 4 bases and J 6 bases; nucleotides not matched to a gene: 8. CDR3 sequence reads: CSATVQGELNSPLHF. CDR3 DNA: TGCAGTGCTACCGTACAGGGGGAGCTTAATTCACCCCTCCACTTT.

The sample holds one count of this clonotype. The chain recombines TRBV5-4 with TRBJ1-2, with D uncertain. CDR1 and CDR2 from the germline V gene are SGHNT and YYREEE (reference sequence). This CDR3 has 12 residues. Trimming removed 0 bases at V and 8 bases at J, with 8 bases between. CDR3 sequence reads: CASSLDSHGYTF. The CDR3 DNA is TGTGCCAGCAGCTTGGACAGTCACGGCTACACCTTC.

This chain links TRBV27 with TRBJ1-1; 10 bases agree with TRBD1. CDR1 is MNHEY, CDR2 SMNVEV, per germline (reference sequence). V gave up 6 bases and J gave up 2 bases; unmatched junction bases: 6. The CDR3 is made up of 15 amino acids. CDR3 nucleotides: TGTGCCAGCAGAAGGGACAGGGGACTAAACACTGAAGCTTTCTTT. Translating it yields CASRRDRGLNTEAFF.

The chain links TRBV11-2 to TRBJ2-7; maybe TRBD2 (5 bases). Trimming shortened V by 5 bases and J by 5 bases, and 16 bases separated the two germline ends. Germline-derived CDR1 and CDR2 are SGHAT and FQNNGV. CDR3 size: 14 residues. The CDR3 nucleotides are TGTGCCAGCAGCCCCTCGAGAGGGTTGGACGAGCAGTACTTC. Its protein is CASSPSRGLDEQYF.

The chain has TRBV9 and TRBJ1-1; D unclear. Germline CDR1 and CDR2: SGDLS and YYNGEE. Trimming took 0 bases from V and 7 from J, leaving 13 bases between them. The CDR3 length is 14 residues. This CDR3 reads CASSVDVAGREAFF. The DNA of the CDR3 is TGTGCCAGCAGCGTAGACGTAGCCGGGCGTGAAGCTTTCTTT.

The rearrangement uses TRBV15 and TRBJ2-1; no definite D call. The CDR3 runs to 16 residues. The germline gives CDR1 LNHNV, CDR2 YYDKDF (reference sequence). Trimming removed 5 bases at V and 7 bases at J, with 21 bases between. CDR3 in amino acids: CATSSRKGSHGNEQFF. The CDR3 nucleotides read TGTGCCACCAGCTCCAGAAAGGGCAGCCACGGGAATGAGCAGTTCTTC.

The CDR3 sequence: CSARTGRGEQYF. For the CDR3, the DNA is TGCAGTGCGAGAACAGGGCGGGGAGAGCAGTACTTC. The chain joins TRBV20-1 to TRBJ2-7; D is tentatively TRBD1 or TRBD2 (6 bases each). Germline CDR1 DFQATT, CDR2 SNEGSKA (reference sequence). The V end was cut by 6 bases, the J end by 7 bases, with 16 bases between. The CDR3 length is 12 residues.

This clonotype was detected only once. The rearrangement links TRBV29-1 to TRBJ2-1; the match to TRBD2 covers 11 bases. This CDR3 is built from 14 residues. J was trimmed by 7 bases and V by 7 bases; bases with no gene match: 9. Germline assignment: CDR1 SQVTM and CDR2 ANQGSEA. The CDR3 region has the DNA TGCAGCGGGCTTAGCGGGGGGGCCGGTAATGAGCAGTTCTTC. Translation gives CSGLSGGAGNEQFF.

This chain links TRBV20-1 with TRBJ1-5; TRBD1 might be the D (5 bases). Germline V lookup: CDR1 DFQATT, CDR2 SNEGSKA (reference sequence). There are 16 residues in the CDR3. Trimming took off 2 bases at V and 0 bases at J, with 14 bases between the two ends. CDR3 region: CSARLPGSYSNQPQHF. The CDR3 DNA sequence: TGCAGTGCTAGACTACCAGGGAGCTATAGCAATCAGCCCCAGCATTTT.

The chain joins TRBV6-5 to TRBJ2-7; TRBD1 aligns across 7 bases. V was clipped by 6 bases and J by 2 bases; unmatched bases: 7. Looked up from germline, CDR1 is MNHEY and CDR2 is SVGAGI. The CDR3 runs 14 residues. Here the CDR3 DNA reads TGTGCCAGCAGGAGAGACAGGGCCCCCTACGAGCAGTACTTC. Translating it yields CASRRDRAPYEQYF.

The chain combines TRBV24-1 with TRBJ2-5, with TRBD2 matching over 10 bases. Germline CDR1 is KGHDR and CDR2 is SFDVKD. CDR3 size: 14 residues. The junction had 2 bases not matched to a gene; V was cut back by 3 bases and J by 5 bases. The chain's CDR3 is CATSDTSGDETQYF. In DNA form, the CDR3 reads TGTGCCACCAGTGATACTAGCGGGGACGAGACCCAGTACTTC.

V gene TRBV5-1 combines with J gene TRBJ1-1; no clear D. In germline, CDR1 is SGHRS, CDR2 YFSETQ. Trimming took off 2 bases at V and 0 bases at J, with 14 bases between the two ends. The CDR3 consists of 16 residues. CDR3 sequence (DNA): TGCGCCAGCAGCTTCATGGGGAAGGGTCTGAACACTGAAGCTTTCTTT. The encoded protein is CASSFMGKGLNTEAFF.